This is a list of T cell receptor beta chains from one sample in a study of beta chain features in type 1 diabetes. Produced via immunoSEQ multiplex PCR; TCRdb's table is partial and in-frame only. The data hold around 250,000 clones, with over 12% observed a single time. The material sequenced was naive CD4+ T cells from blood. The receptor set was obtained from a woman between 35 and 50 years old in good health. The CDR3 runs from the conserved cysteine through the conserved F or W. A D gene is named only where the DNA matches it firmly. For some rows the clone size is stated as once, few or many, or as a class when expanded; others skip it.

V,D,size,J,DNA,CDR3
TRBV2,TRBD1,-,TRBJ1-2,TGTGCCAGCAACCAAGGACAGGAACATGGCTACACCTTC,CASNQGQEHGYTF
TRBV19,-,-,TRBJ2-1,TGTGCCAGTAGTCCCTCAACGGGATTGATAGACAATGAGCAGTTCTTC,CASSPSTGLIDNEQFF
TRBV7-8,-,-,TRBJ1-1,TGTGCCAGCAGCTTACGTCAGGGGTTGATGTACACTGAAGCTTTCTTT,CASSLRQGLMYTEAFF
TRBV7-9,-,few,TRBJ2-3,TGTGCCAGCAGCTTAGCGGGGGGGCTATCGGATACGCAGTATTTT,CASSLAGGLSDTQYF
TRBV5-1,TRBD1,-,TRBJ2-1,TGCGCCAGCAGCTTGGAGATTACAGGGGATGAGCAGTTCTTC,CASSLEITGDEQFF
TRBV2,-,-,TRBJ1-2,TGTGCCAGCAGGTCCTTAGGAGATGGCTACACCTTC,CASRSLGDGYTF
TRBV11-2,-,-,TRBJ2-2,TGTGCCAGGATGCGGGCGAACACCGGGGAGCTGTTTTTT,CARMRANTGELFF
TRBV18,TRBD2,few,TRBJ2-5,TGTGCCAGCTCACCCCGGACTAGCGGGGGGGCGTACCAAGAGACCCAGTACTTC,CASSPRTSGGAYQETQYF
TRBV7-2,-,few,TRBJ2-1,TGTGCCAGCAGCTCCGAGGGGGTAAATGAGCAGTTCTTC,CASSSEGVNEQFF
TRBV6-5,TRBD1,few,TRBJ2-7,TGTGCCAGCAGAACAGGGGGCCGGTACGAGCAGTACTTC,CASRTGGRYEQYF
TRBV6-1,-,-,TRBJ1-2,TGTGCCAGCAGTGAACACAGAGGGCTTGGCTACACCTTC,CASSEHRGLGYTF
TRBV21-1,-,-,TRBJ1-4,TGTGCCAGCAGCAAATGCCCAACGGGTGCAACTAATGAAAAACTGTTTTTT,CASSKCPTGATNEKLFF
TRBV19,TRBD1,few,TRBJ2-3,TGTGCCAGTAGTCCGAGGGGGCCAGATACGCAGTATTTT,CASSPRGPDTQYF
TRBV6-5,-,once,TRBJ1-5,TGTGCCAGCAGACGCGACATATATGATCAGCCCCAGCATTTT,CASRRDIYDQPQHF
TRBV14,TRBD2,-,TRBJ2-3,TGTGCCAGCAGCCAAGAAGGCAAGGGGCTGTTCGCGGGGGGGAGTCCAGATACGCAGTATTTT,CASSQEGKGLFAGGSPDTQYF
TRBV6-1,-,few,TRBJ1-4,TGTGCCAGCTCGGGTCATCTTGCAACTAATGAAAAACTGTTTTTT,CASSGHLATNEKLFF
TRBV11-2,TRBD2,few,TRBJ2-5,TGTGCCAGCAGCCGCGGGACTAGCGGGGGGGGGTACCAAGAGACCCAGTACTTC,CASSRGTSGGGYQETQYF
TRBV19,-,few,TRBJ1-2,TGTGCCAGTAGTAGGACAGCGGCTGGCTACACCTTC,CASSRTAAGYTF
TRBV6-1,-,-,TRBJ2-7,TGTGCCAGCAGTGGGACAGTTTCCTACGAGCAGTACTTC,CASSGTVSYEQYF
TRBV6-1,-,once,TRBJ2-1,TGTGCCAGCAGTGAATTGGGGGGGCCTCGTGAGTTCTTC,CASSELGGPREFF
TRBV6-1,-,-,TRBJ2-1,TGTGCCAGCAGTTTGGGGGGTTCCTACAATGAGCAGTTCTTC,CASSLGGSYNEQFF
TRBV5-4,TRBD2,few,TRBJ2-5,TGTGCCAGCAGCGCGGCTAGCGGGGAACGGTTAATGGAGACCCAGTACTTC,CASSAASGERLMETQYF
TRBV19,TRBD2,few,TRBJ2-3,TGTGCCAGTAGCATTTATAGCGGGGCCAGCACAGATACGCAGTATTTT,CASSIYSGASTDTQYF
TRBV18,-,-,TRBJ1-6,TGTGCCAGCTCACCACCGGAGGGGAGCTCCTATAATTCACCCCTCCACTTT,CASSPPEGSSYNSPLHF
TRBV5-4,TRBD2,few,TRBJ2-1,TGTGCCAGCAGCTCGGGACTAGCGGGGAGTTACAATGAGCAGTTCTTC,CASSSGLAGSYNEQFF
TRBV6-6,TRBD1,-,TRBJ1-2,TGTGCCAGCAGTCCGCCCGACAGGGAAAATGGCTACACCTTC,CASSPPDRENGYTF
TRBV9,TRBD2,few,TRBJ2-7,TGTGCCAGCAGCGTAGACCCGGGACTAAAAGCCTACGAGCAGTACTTC,CASSVDPGLKAYEQYF
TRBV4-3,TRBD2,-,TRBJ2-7,TGCGCCAGCAGCCAAGAGAATAGCGGGCCCTACGAGCAGTACTTC,CASSQENSGPYEQYF
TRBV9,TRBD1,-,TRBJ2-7,TGTGCCAGCAGCGTAGGTGGGACAGGGTACTACGAGCAGTACTTC,CASSVGGTGYYEQYF
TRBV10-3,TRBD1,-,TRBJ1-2,TGTGCCATCAGCAACGGACAGGAACGCTACACCTTC,CAISNGQERYTF
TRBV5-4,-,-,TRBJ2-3,TGTGCCAGCAGCCCCGGGACTAGCACAGATACGCAGTATTTT,CASSPGTSTDTQYF
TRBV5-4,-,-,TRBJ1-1,TGTGCCAGCAGCCAATGGGGAGGGACTGAAGCTTTCTTT,CASSQWGGTEAFF
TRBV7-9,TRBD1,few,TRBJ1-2,TGTGCCAGCAGCCGAGGACAGGCCCTATATGGCTACACCTTC,CASSRGQALYGYTF
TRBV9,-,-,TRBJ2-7,TGTGCCAGCAGCGTAGAAGGAGGGGACTCCTACGAGCAGTACTTC,CASSVEGGDSYEQYF